This record concerns one T cell receptor beta chain sequence. This receptor's antigen is unknown. Within one base of it there is no much larger clone, and no base qualities were kept. The CDR3 runs 17 amino acids, cysteine and phenylalanine included. Only the CDR3 DNA is retained, 51 bases long and in frame from the first base. V was cut back by 0 bases and J by 0 bases, leaving a gap of 14 bases between them. The germline V gene (reference sequence) specifies LGHDT as CDR1 and YNNKEL as CDR2. These data belong to a study of T cells of healthy individuals (dated by TCRdb to 2016 to 2019). The library was made by 5' RACE. The sequencer listed for this sample is Illumina MiSeq. Starting from the raw public reads, TCRdb applied fastp trimming at Q25, assembled clones with MiXCR and retained in-frame beta chains. Identical CDR3 protein sequences are pooled into one entry, listed with their most common genes and DNA. The sample table records 50,000 to 55,000 distinct CDR3 sequences; about 15% of these occur just once. Roughly a sixth of the sample lies in the top ten.

The TCR sequence derives from a human donor in good health. The V and J segments used are TRBV3-1 and TRBJ1-1, with an unclear D gene assignment. The CDR3 protein sequence reads: CASSQDRGSIMNTEAFF. The DNA is TGTGCCAGCAGCCAAGATAGAGGTAGCATCATGAACACTGAAGCTTTCTTT.